The sequence of this T cell receptor beta chain was determined in a study of monozygotic twins with inflammatory bowel disease. A note on this clonotype: Its antigen is not identified.

Per TCR library, approximately 3,500 ng of total RNA was used. TCRalpha and TCRbeta cDNA went through nested PCRs of about 15 and 9 cycles, two in total. For each CDR3 protein, TCRdb gives one entry from its re-call of the 5' RACE reads, without DNA. The sample data list approximately 340,000 distinct CDR3 sequences. The CDR3 spans 15 residues. The germline V gene has CDR1 MDHEN and CDR2 SYDVKM. Study conclusions and caveats: Separate T cell subtypes could not be resolved from one another.

What was sequenced was blood. The sequence was collected from a human donor with ulcerative colitis or Crohn's disease, or a healthy co-twin of an affected twin (not recorded which). J is TRBJ1-4 and V is TRBV28; TCRdb names TRBD1, which stays unverified in the absence of DNA. This CDR3 is CASSGTGTGGEKLFF.